This entry is about one T cell receptor beta chain. The antigen remains unidentified. This sample stems from a study of T cells in Graves' hyperthyroidism and ophthalmopathy. The overall study: It was at initial diagnosis, before any treatment, that peripheral blood was collected. Study conclusions and caveats: Ophthalmopathy, which appeared later, was predicted by the model a median 6.5 months before onset.

V was pared by 1 base and J by 4 bases, with 20 bases between. Germline V gene data show CDR1 as LNHDA and CDR2 as SQIVND (reference sequence). The CDR3 runs 17 residues. Authors of the study amplified TCR beta CDR3 regions from RNA transcripts. TCR CDR3 underwent first-round RT-PCR with the HTBI primer set. TCRdb reprocessed the multiplex PCR reads via MiXCR and lists one record per CDR3 protein. The profile shows fewer than 850,000 distinct CDR3 sequences, around 15% of them singletons. It was considered stable Graves' hyperthyroidism when ophthalmopathy did not progress within 18 months. Patients between 18 and 65 years old had hyperthyroidism, newly diagnosed and lasting under 2 months.

The sequence was obtained from a middle-aged man with Graves' hyperthyroidism. The sample comprised blood. The V gene is TRBV19, the J gene TRBJ2-7; D gene unclear. CDR3 nucleotides: TGTGCCAGTAGTATAGGGAGACACCGAGATCTTTTTTACGAGCAGTACTTC. Amino acids: CASSIGRHRDLFYEQYF.